This T cell receptor beta chain was recorded in a study of blood T cell repertoires in COVID-19 (dated by TCRdb to the early 2020s). About the study as a whole: Samples from collaborators originated in the United States, Italy and Spain and spanned both the acute and convalescent phases of COVID-19. Where available, HLA class I and class II types were obtained from metadata supplied by the sample provider rather than from assay-based typing. Nearly every sample came with metadata listing a de-identified subject ID, COVID-19 status, age in years and sex. The repertoires were released in a freely available public database meant as a resource for research on the immune response to SARS-CoV-2. The material from the prospective study consisted of cDNA or gDNA derived from T cells, B-cell-depleted T cells, or PBMCs. The dataset comprised deeply sampled blood TCRbeta repertoires from subjects exposed to, actively infected with, or recovered from COVID-19. Samples came from the ongoing ImmuneRACE study (first 160 participants) plus 1,254 subjects from 6 global collaborators. Broader findings and caveats from the paper: How much clinical and demographic metadata was included differed by source and by participant, and the metadata was provided uncurated.

This clone is judged medium-sized (0.01 to 0.1%). There is no known antigen for this receptor. Base quality data are lacking; no much larger clone is found one base away. The immunoSEQ Assay, a bias-controlled multiplex PCR, was used to amplify TCRbeta CDR3 regions from genomic DNA. The authors' analysis ran thus. The number of nucleated cells in each sample was estimated by amplification of reference gene primers within the assay. Sequence reads were collapsed and filtered to measure the absolute abundance of every unique TCRbeta CDR3 rearrangement. For each sample, productive Simpson clonality was calculated as the square root of Simpson's diversity index across productive rearrangements. Imported from immuneACCESS, the table was reduced by TCRdb to in-frame sequences with V and J called. These copies leave out some clones; in studies compared against another copy, an unresolved V gene accounts for under half, and the cause of the remainder is not known. V and J calls and clone size are as listed in that table; D and trimming were resolved from the DNA. This sample lists about 82,000 clones; about 85% were detected once. The ten largest account for about a sixth of the sample.

The cysteine opens and the phenylalanine closes a CDR3 of 14 amino acids. Left in the record is the CDR3 DNA by itself, 42 bases read in frame from the first base. As encoded in the germline V gene, CDR1 is SGHAT while CDR2 is FQNNGV. V has 4 bases trimmed and J has 6 bases trimmed; junction bases matching no gene number 2. Collaborating institutions collected whole blood in K2EDTA tubes following their own protocols. For TCRbeta analysis, collaborators shipped samples as frozen whole blood, isolated PBMCs, or DNA extracted from either of those sample types. This receptor chain uses TRBV11-2 and TRBJ1-6; 8 bases in the middle match TRBD1. Sequenced sample: peripheral blood. This clonotype was obtained from a man older than 75 with active or convalescent COVID-19. The DNA sequence is given as TGTGCCAGCAGCTACACAGGGGGTAATTCACCCCTCCACTTT. Translated, this is CASSYTGGNSPLHF.